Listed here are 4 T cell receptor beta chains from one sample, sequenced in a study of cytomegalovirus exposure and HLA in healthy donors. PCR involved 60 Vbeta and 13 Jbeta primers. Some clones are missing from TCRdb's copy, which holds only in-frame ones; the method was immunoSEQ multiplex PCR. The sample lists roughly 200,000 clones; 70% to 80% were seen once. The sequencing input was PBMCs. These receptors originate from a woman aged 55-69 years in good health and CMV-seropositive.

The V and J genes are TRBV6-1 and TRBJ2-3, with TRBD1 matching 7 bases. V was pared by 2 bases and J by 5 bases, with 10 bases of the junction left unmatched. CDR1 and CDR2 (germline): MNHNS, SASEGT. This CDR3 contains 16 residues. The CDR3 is CASSERAQGIRDTQYF. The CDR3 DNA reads TGTGCCAGCAGTGAAAGGGCACAGGGGATTCGAGATACGCAGTATTTT.

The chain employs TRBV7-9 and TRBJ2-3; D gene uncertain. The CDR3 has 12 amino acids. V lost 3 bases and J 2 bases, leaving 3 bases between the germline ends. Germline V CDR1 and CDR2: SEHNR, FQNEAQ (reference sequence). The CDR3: CASSFVTDTQYF. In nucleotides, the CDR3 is TGTGCCAGCAGCTTCGTCACAGATACGCAGTATTTT.

CDR3 region: CASTLSGTSGSFGELFF. The CDR3 nucleotides are TGTGCCAGTACCCTATCCGGGACTAGCGGGAGTTTTGGGGAGCTGTTTTTT. V is TRBV19 and J is TRBJ2-2; 14 bases are shared with TRBD2. V was clipped by 7 bases and J by 8 bases; unmatched bases: 12. CDR1 and CDR2 (germline): LNHDA, SQIVND (reference sequence). This CDR3 has 17 amino acids. The full variable domain, rest sourced from reference TRBV19 and TRBJ2-2, is DGGITQSPKYLFRKEGQNVTLSCEQNLNHDAMYWYRQDPGQGLRLIYYSQIVNDFQKGDIAEGYSVSREKKESFPLTVTSAQKNPTAFYLCASTLSGTSGSFGELFFGEGSRLTVL.

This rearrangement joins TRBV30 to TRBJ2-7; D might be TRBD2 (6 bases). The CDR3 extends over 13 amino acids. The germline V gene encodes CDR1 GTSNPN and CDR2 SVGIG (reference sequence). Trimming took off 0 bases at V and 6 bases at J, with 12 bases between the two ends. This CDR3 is CAWSVGRGFEQYF. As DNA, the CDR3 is TGTGCCTGGAGTGTCGGTCGGGGGTTCGAGCAGTACTTC.